The rows below give T cell receptor beta chains drawn from one sample of a study of OX40 agonist ivuxolimab in advanced cancers. Profiling relied on immunoSEQ multiplex PCR, and the TCRdb table lists in-frame clones only, not all of them. The profile shows approximately 20,000 clones, more than 70% of them singletons. Material: CD4+ or CD8+ T cells sorted from blood, obtained in a trial of the OX40 agonist ivuxolimab. These receptors all come from an adult with an advanced solid tumor such as melanoma, head and neck, liver or kidney cancer. CDR3s include the opening cysteine and the closing phenylalanine or tryptophan. The D gene is left open where the match is weak. Not every row has a clone size; where given, it reads once, few, many or a size class.

v_call: TRBV2
d_call: NA
clone_size: NA
j_call: TRBJ2-1
cdr3_nt: TGTGCCAGCAGTGATTGGGTTTCCTACAATGAGCAGTTCTTC
cdr3_aa: CASSDWVSYNEQFF

v_call: TRBV21-1
d_call: NA
clone_size: NA
j_call: TRBJ2-1
cdr3_nt: TGTGCCAGCAGCAAAGCTAACCACAATGAGCAGTTCTTC
cdr3_aa: CASSKANHNEQFF

v_call: TRBV7-2
d_call: TRBD2
clone_size: NA
j_call: TRBJ2-1
cdr3_nt: TGTGCCAGCAGCTTAGTACCAGCGGGGGATTACAATGAGCAGTTCTTC
cdr3_aa: CASSLVPAGDYNEQFF

v_call: TRBV27
d_call: NA
clone_size: NA
j_call: TRBJ1-5
cdr3_nt: TGTGCCAGCAGACCCCAATGGGGGTGGCGTCGGAATCAGCCCCAGCATTTT
cdr3_aa: CASRPQWGWRRNQPQHF

v_call: TRBV5-6
d_call: NA
clone_size: NA
j_call: TRBJ2-1
cdr3_nt: TGTGCCAGCAGTAGCGGCGGGTACAATGAGCAGTTCTTC
cdr3_aa: CASSSGGYNEQFF

v_call: TRBV7-9
d_call: NA
clone_size: once
j_call: TRBJ2-1
cdr3_nt: TGTGCCAGCAGCCTAGGAGGGGGGCTTGGAGGGCAGTTCTTC
cdr3_aa: CASSLGGGLGGQFF

v_call: TRBV9
d_call: NA
clone_size: NA
j_call: TRBJ1-1
cdr3_nt: TGTGCCAGCAGCGTAGACATGAACACTGAAGCTTTCTTT
cdr3_aa: CASSVDMNTEAFF

v_call: TRBV29-1
d_call: NA
clone_size: NA
j_call: TRBJ1-2
cdr3_nt: TGCAGCGTTGATTCAATCCCGGACAACTATGGCTACACCTTC
cdr3_aa: CSVDSIPDNYGYTF

v_call: TRBV6-4
d_call: NA
clone_size: NA
j_call: TRBJ2-2
cdr3_nt: TGTGCCAGCAGTGACTCGGGGGTGAACACCGGGGAGCTGTTTTTT
cdr3_aa: CASSDSGVNTGELFF

v_call: TRBV2
d_call: NA
clone_size: few
j_call: TRBJ2-3
cdr3_nt: TGTGCCAGCAGTGTTTCGATTGAGGGGGGGCCAGTTAGCACAGATACGCAGTATTTT
cdr3_aa: CASSVSIEGGPVSTDTQYF

v_call: TRBV11-3
d_call: NA
clone_size: NA
j_call: TRBJ2-1
cdr3_nt: TGTGCCAGCAGCCCATCAGGCAATGAGCAGTTCTTC
cdr3_aa: CASSPSGNEQFF

v_call: TRBV11-2
d_call: NA
clone_size: NA
j_call: TRBJ2-1
cdr3_nt: TGTGCCAGCAGCTTAGCGGGCGGATTCTACAATGAGCAGTTCTTC
cdr3_aa: CASSLAGGFYNEQFF

v_call: TRBV7-9
d_call: NA
clone_size: NA
j_call: TRBJ1-5
cdr3_nt: TGTGCCAGCAGCTTAGTTTCTGGGACGGGGGATAATCAGCCCCAGCATTTT
cdr3_aa: CASSLVSGTGDNQPQHF

v_call: TRBV11-1
d_call: NA
clone_size: NA
j_call: TRBJ2-7
cdr3_nt: TGTGCCAGCAGCTTCGGGGACGCCAACTACGAGCAGTACTTC
cdr3_aa: CASSFGDANYEQYF

v_call: TRBV7-9
d_call: TRBD1
clone_size: NA
j_call: TRBJ2-7
cdr3_nt: TGTGCCAGCAGCAGAGGACAGGGGGCAAACGAGCAGTACTTC
cdr3_aa: CASSRGQGANEQYF

v_call: TRBV2
d_call: NA
clone_size: NA
j_call: TRBJ1-1
cdr3_nt: TGTGCCAGCAAGGAGACAGGAGCTATGAACACTGAAGCTTTCTTT
cdr3_aa: CASKETGAMNTEAFF

v_call: TRBV9
d_call: TRBD2
clone_size: NA
j_call: TRBJ2-3
cdr3_nt: TGTGCCAGCAGCGCGACTAGCCGTGAGGAGGATACGCAGTATTTT
cdr3_aa: CASSATSREEDTQYF

v_call: TRBV5-4
d_call: TRBD2
clone_size: NA
j_call: TRBJ2-6
cdr3_nt: TGTGCCAGCAGTTTTGCCCCTAGCGGGGGACACCGGGGGGCCAACGTCCTGACTTTC
cdr3_aa: CASSFAPSGGHRGANVLTF

v_call: TRBV6-1
d_call: TRBD1
clone_size: NA
j_call: TRBJ2-3
cdr3_nt: TGTGCCAGCAGTGAACTCTGGGTTCCCGGGACAGGGGGCACAGATACGCAGTATTTT
cdr3_aa: CASSELWVPGTGGTDTQYF

v_call: TRBV20-1
d_call: NA
clone_size: NA
j_call: TRBJ1-1
cdr3_nt: TGCAGTGCTAGCGGGTACACTGAAGCTTTCTTT
cdr3_aa: CSASGYTEAFF

v_call: TRBV13
d_call: NA
clone_size: once
j_call: TRBJ1-1
cdr3_nt: TGTGCCAGCAGCTTGGGGAACACTGAAGCTTTCTTT
cdr3_aa: CASSLGNTEAFF

v_call: TRBV6-6
d_call: NA
clone_size: NA
j_call: TRBJ2-7
cdr3_nt: TGTGCCAGCAGCTCCGGAGGGCCCCGCAACGAGCAGTACTTC
cdr3_aa: CASSSGGPRNEQYF

v_call: TRBV5-1
d_call: NA
clone_size: NA
j_call: TRBJ2-3
cdr3_nt: TGCGCCAGCAGCTTATTACTCGAAACACCCACAAATACGCAGTATTTT
cdr3_aa: CASSLLLETPTNTQYF

v_call: TRBV19
d_call: TRBD2
clone_size: NA
j_call: TRBJ2-1
cdr3_nt: TGTGCCAGTAGTATTAGCGGACTAGCGGGCAATGAGCAGTTCTTC
cdr3_aa: CASSISGLAGNEQFF

v_call: TRBV7-9
d_call: NA
clone_size: NA
j_call: TRBJ1-1
cdr3_nt: TGTGCCAGCAGCTTAGACACCGGGAGCGTAGAAGCTTTCTTT
cdr3_aa: CASSLDTGSVEAFF

v_call: TRBV29-1
d_call: TRBD1
clone_size: NA
j_call: TRBJ2-1
cdr3_nt: TGCAGCGTTGAAGAGACAGGGGCAAACAATGAGCAGTTCTTC
cdr3_aa: CSVEETGANNEQFF

v_call: TRBV6-5
d_call: NA
clone_size: NA
j_call: TRBJ2-7
cdr3_nt: TGTGCCAGCAGTTATGGGGCGAGGGACGAGCAGTACTTC
cdr3_aa: CASSYGARDEQYF

v_call: TRBV10-1
d_call: NA
clone_size: NA
j_call: TRBJ2-2
cdr3_nt: TGCGCCAGCAGCCCCACAGGGTCAGGCACCGGGGAGCTGTTTTTT
cdr3_aa: CASSPTGSGTGELFF

v_call: TRBV9
d_call: NA
clone_size: NA
j_call: TRBJ1-1
cdr3_nt: TGTGCCAGCAGCGTCGCAGAGAACACTGAAGCTTTCTTT
cdr3_aa: CASSVAENTEAFF

v_call: TRBV5-1
d_call: TRBD1
clone_size: NA
j_call: TRBJ2-3
cdr3_nt: TGCGCCAGCAGCTTAAGGGACAGGGAAAATACGCAGTATTTT
cdr3_aa: CASSLRDRENTQYF

v_call: TRBV7-9
d_call: NA
clone_size: NA
j_call: TRBJ2-7
cdr3_nt: TGTGCCAGCAGCTTTAGCGAGAGGCACTACGAGCAGTACTTC
cdr3_aa: CASSFSERHYEQYF

v_call: TRBV5-4
d_call: NA
clone_size: NA
j_call: TRBJ2-6
cdr3_nt: TGTGCCAGCAGCTTGCCCCGGTACTCTGGGGCCAACGTCCTGACTTTC
cdr3_aa: CASSLPRYSGANVLTF

v_call: TRBV5-5
d_call: NA
clone_size: NA
j_call: TRBJ1-1
cdr3_nt: TGTGCCAGCAGCAAAATACTAGGGTCGGGCAGGGGAGGGACTGAAGCTTTCTTT
cdr3_aa: CASSKILGSGRGGTEAFF

v_call: TRBV5-4
d_call: TRBD1
clone_size: NA
j_call: TRBJ2-7
cdr3_nt: TGTGCCAGCAGCTCGGGACAGGGTGGCTACGAACAGTACTTC
cdr3_aa: CASSSGQGGYEQYF

v_call: TRBV5-4
d_call: NA
clone_size: NA
j_call: TRBJ1-1
cdr3_nt: TGTGCCAGCAGCTTGGTAGGTAGTGGCACTGAAGCTTTCTTT
cdr3_aa: CASSLVGSGTEAFF

v_call: TRBV2
d_call: NA
clone_size: NA
j_call: TRBJ1-2
cdr3_nt: TGTGCCAGCATTGGGTACTATGGCTACACCTTC
cdr3_aa: CASIGYYGYTF

v_call: TRBV7-9
d_call: NA
clone_size: NA
j_call: TRBJ1-2
cdr3_nt: TGTGCCAGCAGCTCAAGAGACAAAGATGGCTACACCTTC
cdr3_aa: CASSSRDKDGYTF

v_call: TRBV19
d_call: TRBD1
clone_size: NA
j_call: TRBJ2-1
cdr3_nt: TGTGCCAGTTTACAGGGGGGATCCTACAATGAGCAGTTCTTC
cdr3_aa: CASLQGGSYNEQFF

v_call: TRBV28
d_call: NA
clone_size: NA
j_call: TRBJ1-1
cdr3_nt: TGTGCCAGCAGTTTATTTAGGGGGAACACTGAAGCTTTCTTT
cdr3_aa: CASSLFRGNTEAFF

v_call: TRBV27
d_call: NA
clone_size: NA
j_call: TRBJ1-2
cdr3_nt: TGTGCCAGCAGCCGCGGGGGCAACTATGGCTACACCTTC
cdr3_aa: CASSRGGNYGYTF

v_call: TRBV19
d_call: NA
clone_size: NA
j_call: TRBJ2-4
cdr3_nt: TGTGCCAGTAGTGCTTACTACGGGGCCAAAAACATTCAGTACTTC
cdr3_aa: CASSAYYGAKNIQYF